The source of this T cell receptor beta chain is a study of beta chain features in type 1 diabetes. For the study at large: Age, gender and cell yields were similar between patients and healthy donors. Across all samples, fewer than 120,000,000 sorted cells were examined. Study results and limitations: Across all four CD4+ subsets, people with type 1 diabetes showed modestly shorter TCRB CDR3s. PCR might favor shorter templates, but any such skew would affect patients and controls equally.

A few counts support this clone. Its antigen is unknown. The investigators reverse transcribed all of the isolated RNA, so they sequenced expressed TCRB transcripts. An average approximately 3.3 million reads came from naive, central memory and regulatory T cell samples. Sequencing used immunoSEQ multiplex PCR; TCRdb keeps in-frame clones, though not all of them. The data show around 650,000 clones, 9.5% to 15% seen once. This clonotype was sampled from a man aged 25 to 40 with type 1 diabetes. Sequencing was performed on naive CD4+ T cells from blood.

The CDR3 region is CASKLSGANVLTF. The CDR3 DNA reads as TGTGCCAGCAAATTATCTGGGGCCAACGTCCTGACTTTC. The J gene is TRBJ2-6, the V gene TRBV6-5; D is uncertain. The CDR3 extends over 13 amino acids. Germline values: CDR1 MNHEY, CDR2 SVGAGI. The germline V and J ends were trimmed by 7 bases and 1 base, with 5 bases remaining between them.